What follows are 10 T cell receptor beta chains derived from one specimen sequenced in a study of immune evolution from preneoplasia to lung adenocarcinoma. Measured with immunoSEQ multiplex PCR; TCRdb has only the in-frame clones, and not every one. The data hold approximately 5,900 clones, with 65% to 85% observed a single time. The sample taken for sequencing was FFPE adjacent normal lung tissue. All receptors come from an older donor with lung adenocarcinoma.

The chain has TRBV18 and TRBJ1-1; the D is unclear. This CDR3 has 12 residues. Germline CDR1 is KGHSH and CDR2 is LQKENI. The ends were cut back, 4 bases at V and 7 bases at J, with 10 bases in the middle. Here the CDR3 reads CASSLSALEAFF. DNA for the CDR3: TGTGCCAGCTCACTGTCGGCCCTTGAAGCTTTCTTT.

CDR3 coding DNA: TGTGCCAGCAGCCAGAGACACCAAGAGACCCAGTACTTC. Amino acid sequence: CASSQRHQETQYF. The chain employs TRBV14 and TRBJ2-5, with D unresolved. CDR1 and CDR2 (germline): SGHDN, FVKESK. CDR3 length: 13 residues. Trimming removed 3 bases at V and 0 bases at J, with 5 bases between.

V gene TRBV10-3 combines with J gene TRBJ1-2, with 9 bases fitting TRBD1. The CDR3 loop spans 15 amino acids. Trimming cost V 0 bases and J 7 bases; bases outside gene matches: 6. Germline assignment: CDR1 ENHRY and CDR2 SYGVKD. The DNA of the CDR3 is TGTGCCATCAGTGAGTCGATGGCGGGACAGGGTGGCTACACCTTC. Protein sequence: CAISESMAGQGGYTF.

The chain recombines TRBV6-1 with TRBJ2-7; 7 bases agree with TRBD1. Germline CDR1 MNHNS, CDR2 SASEGT. V lost 5 bases, J lost 1 base, and 5 bases stayed unmatched. The CDR3 is made up of 14 amino acids. DNA of the CDR3: TGTGCCAGCAGTCCCGGGACAGAGTCCTACGAGCAGTACTTC. As protein: CASSPGTESYEQYF.

The chain recombines TRBV25-1 with TRBJ2-5; the D gene could be TRBD1 or TRBD2 (5 bases each). This CDR3 has 15 amino acids. Looked up from germline, CDR1 is MGHDK and CDR2 is SYGVNS. The V end was cut by 4 bases, the J end by 2 bases, with 14 bases between. DNA for the CDR3: TGTGCCAGCAGTGGGGGGAAGGGATGGCAAGAGACCCAGTACTTC. The encoded protein is CASSGGKGWQETQYF.

V usage is TRBV6-5 and J usage is TRBJ1-1, with D possibly TRBD1 on 5 matching bases. The V end lost 10 bases, the J end lost 3 bases, and 15 bases lay between the germline ends. Germline CDR1 reads MNHEY; CDR2 reads SVGAGI. CDR3 size: 13 residues. CDR3 sequence (DNA): TGTGCCACCCGTAGGGGATATGACACTGAAGCTTTCTTT. It specifies CATRRGYDTEAFF.

The V call is TRBV30, the J call TRBJ1-3; D unclear. V lost 0 bases and J lost 0, with 9 bases in between. The CDR3 totals 15 residues. The germline V gene has CDR1 GTSNPN and CDR2 SVGIG (reference sequence). The CDR3 bases are TGTGCCTGGAGTGTGGGCTTAAGCTCTGGAAACACCATATATTTT. It is translated as CAWSVGLSSGNTIYF.

The V call is TRBV19, the J call TRBJ2-1, with TRBD2 identical over 7 bases. The CDR3 is 15 amino acids. With 2 bases clipped from V and 5 bases from J, the junction kept 6 bases outside the gene matches. Looked up from germline, CDR1 is LNHDA and CDR2 is SQIVND (reference sequence). This CDR3 reads CASSIQSGTNNEQFF. The CDR3 region has the DNA TGTGCCAGTAGTATACAAAGCGGGACTAACAATGAGCAGTTCTTC.

The chain recombines TRBV29-1 with TRBJ2-3, with 10 positions matching TRBD1. The ends lost 6 bases at V and 1 base at J; junction bases unmatched: 13. CDR1 is SQVTM, CDR2 ANQGSEA, per germline. This CDR3 has 17 residues. The CDR3 DNA is TGCAGCGTGGCAGGCACCCGGGACAGGGGTGGCACAGATACGCAGTATTTT. This gives the protein CSVAGTRDRGGTDTQYF.

The table lists this clone with a count of one. The chain employs TRBV6-5 and TRBJ1-1; D gene ambiguous. Germline CDR1 and CDR2: MNHEY and SVGAGI. The V end was cut by 4 bases, the J end by 1 base, with 10 bases between. The CDR3 spans 14 residues. CDR3 sequence (DNA): TGTGCCAGCAGTTCCATCGTACAGAACACTGAAGCTTTCTTT. Protein: CASSSIVQNTEAFF.